These 25 T cell receptor beta chains were all obtained from the same sample, sequenced in a study of blood T cell repertoires in COVID-19. Repertoires were generated with immunoSEQ multiplex PCR, while TCRdb's copy carries only in-frame clones and drops some. The table records under 200,000 clones, around four fifths of them present only once. The sample taken for sequencing was peripheral blood. The receptor set was obtained from an older man with active or convalescent COVID-19.

V usage is TRBV10-1 and J usage is TRBJ2-1; D possibly corresponds to TRBD1 (5 bases). CDR1 and CDR2 from the germline V gene are WNHNN and SYGVQD (reference sequence). Trimming cost V 5 bases and J 0 bases, with 20 bases left between them. The CDR3 spans 18 residues. CDR3 protein: CASSSGSGRPSSYNEQFF. The CDR3 region has the DNA TGCGCCAGCAGTTCAGGGTCAGGCCGACCAAGCTCCTACAATGAGCAGTTCTTC.

The chain is built from TRBV7-6 and TRBJ2-1, with 12 bases fitting TRBD2. V lost 5 bases and J lost 5; bases outside the gene matches: 4. The CDR3 loop spans 15 amino acids. Germline CDR1 is SGHVS and CDR2 is FNYEAQ. This CDR3 is CASSRLAGDHNEQFF. CDR3 coding DNA: TGTGCCAGCAGCCGACTAGCGGGGGACCACAATGAGCAGTTCTTC. Drawing the rest from reference TRBV7-6 and TRBJ2-1, the complete variable domain is GAGVSQSPRYKVTKRGQDVALRCDPISGHVSLYWYRQALGQGPEFLTYFNYEAQQDKSGLPNDRFSAERPEGSISTLTIQRTEQRDSAMYRCASSRLAGDHNEQFFGPGTRLTVL.

The chain has TRBV2 and TRBJ1-4; TRBD1 aligns across 8 bases. Germline V gene data show CDR1 as SNHLY and CDR2 as FYNNEI. V dropped 4 bases and J dropped 7; count of bases not matched to a gene: 5. The CDR3 covers 14 residues. DNA of the CDR3: TGTGCCAGCAGTGCGGACAGGGAGGGTGAAAAACTGTTTTTT. Translating it yields CASSADREGEKLFF.

The rearrangement uses TRBV20-1 and TRBJ1-2; D may be TRBD1 (6 bases). Per germline, CDR1 DFQATT and CDR2 SNEGSKA (reference sequence). Trimming removed 4 bases at V and 7 bases at J, with 10 bases between. The CDR3 is 11 residues long. In DNA, the CDR3 is TGCAGTGCTAAGAAAGGGGGTGGCTACACCTTC. This sequence encodes CSAKKGGGYTF.

This clone came up once. The chain links TRBV20-1 to TRBJ2-7; 9 nucleotides match TRBD1. In germline, CDR1 is DFQATT, CDR2 SNEGSKA (reference sequence). Trimming took 3 bases from V and 3 from J; bases not matched to a gene: 6. This CDR3 spans 14 amino acids. The CDR3 DNA reads TGCAGTGCTAGTGAAGGGACAGGGCACTACGAGCAGTACTTC. The encoded protein is CSASEGTGHYEQYF.

The chain joins TRBV7-9 to TRBJ1-3, with TRBD1 matching 9 bases. Germline V gene data show CDR1 as SEHNR and CDR2 as FQNEAQ (reference sequence). The J segment lost 9 bases and the V segment lost 5 bases, leaving 8 bases of the junction unmatched. This CDR3 has 14 amino acids. Written as DNA, the CDR3 is TGTGCCAGCAGCCTCCGGACAGGGGTAGGCACCATATATTTT. As protein: CASSLRTGVGTIYF.

This clone was counted only a few times. The V call is TRBV7-9, the J call TRBJ1-3; a possible D gene is TRBD1 (5 bases). The CDR3 contains 14 residues. CDR1 and CDR2 (germline): SEHNR, FQNEAQ (reference sequence). Trimming pared 7 bases from V and 9 bases from J, leaving 19 bases between. CDR3 region: CASTIQGNPGTIYF. The CDR3 DNA sequence: TGTGCCAGCACCATTCAGGGTAATCCCGGCACCATATATTTT.

J is TRBJ2-5 and V is TRBV10-3; TRBD1 aligns across 9 bases. This CDR3 has 16 amino acids. With 6 bases clipped from V and 2 bases from J, the junction kept 10 bases outside the gene matches. Germline CDR1 reads ENHRY; CDR2 reads SYGVKD. CDR3 protein: CAIRPGTGTRQETQYF. CDR3 sequence (DNA): TGTGCCATCAGACCCGGGACAGGGACGAGACAAGAGACCCAGTACTTC.

This chain uses TRBV23-1 with TRBJ2-3; D is ambiguous. TRBV23-1 is filed as an ORF, its function uncertain. CDR3 length equals 11 residues. The germline V and J ends were trimmed by 9 bases and 4 bases, with 8 bases remaining between them. This chain's CDR3 is CARSSADTQYF. The CDR3, as DNA: TGCGCCAGATCCAGCGCAGATACGCAGTATTTT.

The chain joins TRBV10-3 to TRBJ1-5; possible D gene TRBD1, 5 bases. V was cut by 11 bases and J by 0 bases, with 11 bases left in between. CDR1 ENHRY and CDR2 SYGVKD come from the germline V gene. CDR3 size: 13 residues. The CDR3 nucleotides read TGTGCCGTTCAGGGAAATAGCAATCAGCCCCAGCATTTT. Protein: CAVQGNSNQPQHF.

This clone was counted between two and nine times. This sequence joins TRBV6-5 and TRBJ2-1, with a tentative D call TRBD1 (6 bases). The V gene's germline CDR1 is MNHEY and CDR2 SVGAGI. Between the trimmed V and J ends, which lost 0 bases and 10 bases, there was a span of 13 bases. The CDR3 has 14 amino acids. The CDR3 bases are TGTGCCAGCAGTTACTCTGCCAGGGGTGGGGAGCAGTTCTTC. The encoded protein is CASSYSARGGEQFF.

This clone has a handful of counts. V usage is TRBV2 and J usage is TRBJ2-2, with unresolved D. V was cut by 5 bases and J by 0 bases, with 7 bases left in between. In germline, CDR1 is SNHLY, CDR2 FYNNEI. The CDR3 length is 14 residues. The CDR3 nucleotides read TGTGCCAGCAGTTATAGCTCGAACACCGGGGAGCTGTTTTTT. Its protein is CASSYSSNTGELFF. Filled out from reference TRBV2 and TRBJ2-2, the complete variable domain reads EPEVTQTPSHQVTQMGQEVILRCVPISNHLYFYWYRQILGQKVEFLVSFYNNEISEKSEIFDDQFSVERPDGSNFTLKIRSTKLEDSAMYFCASSYSSNTGELFFGEGSRLTVL.

CDR3 in DNA: TGCGCCAGCAGCCTCTCTAGCGGGAGCCCGAATACGCAGTATTTT. Its translation: CASSLSSGSPNTQYF. The J gene is TRBJ2-3, the V gene TRBV5-1, with TRBD2 identical over 10 bases. Germline V gene lookup returns CDR1 SGHRS and CDR2 YFSETQ. Trimming cost V 4 bases and J 7 bases; bases outside gene matches: 9. The CDR3 is made up of 15 amino acids.

The rearrangement uses TRBV5-1 and TRBJ2-3, with 9 bases matching TRBD2. V gave up 1 base and J gave up 0 bases; unmatched junction bases: 6. CDR3 length: 17 residues. Germline lookup yields CDR1 SGHRS and CDR2 YFSETQ. CDR3 nucleotides: TGCGCCAGCAGCTTGATCCCGGCGGGGGGGAGCACAGATACGCAGTATTTT. Translated, it gives CASSLIPAGGSTDTQYF.

V is TRBV5-6 and J is TRBJ2-7; D may be TRBD1 (6 bases). V shed 0 bases and J shed 6 bases, with 10 bases lying between them. This CDR3 spans 13 amino acids. The germline gives CDR1 SGHDT, CDR2 YYEEEE. CDR3 sequence: CASSLDRASEQYF. CDR3 DNA: TGTGCCAGCAGCTTGGACAGGGCCAGCGAGCAGTACTTC. Supplemented by reference TRBV5-6 and TRBJ2-7, the full variable domain reads DAGVTQSPTHLIKTRGQQVTLRCSPKSGHDTVSWYQQALGQGPQFIFQYYEEEERQRGNFPDRFSGHQFPNYSSELNVNALLLGDSALYLCASSLDRASEQYFGPGTRLTVT.

J is TRBJ1-1 and V is TRBV2, with unresolved D. From germline, CDR1 is SNHLY and CDR2 FYNNEI. V lost 3 bases to trimming and J lost 5 bases, with 7 bases between them. The CDR3 consists of 12 residues. The CDR3 region is CASSEVETEAFF. In DNA form, the CDR3 reads TGTGCCAGCAGTGAGGTAGAGACTGAAGCTTTCTTT.

The chain employs TRBV19 and TRBJ1-5; D might be TRBD1 (5 bases). The CDR3 totals 14 residues. CDR1 LNHDA and CDR2 SQIVND come from the germline V gene (reference sequence). V lost 5 bases and J 5 bases, leaving 13 bases between the germline ends. This CDR3 reads CASSGNWGDQPQHF. CDR3 bases: TGTGCCAGTAGTGGGAACTGGGGGGATCAGCCCCAGCATTTT.

The chain is built from TRBV19 and TRBJ1-5, with D possibly being TRBD1 (6 bases). Germline assignment: CDR1 LNHDA and CDR2 SQIVND (reference sequence). The V gene lost 5 bases and the J gene lost 9 bases, with 14 bases spanning the gap. The CDR3 runs 13 residues. The CDR3 is CASSSHREGPQHF. DNA of the CDR3: TGTGCCAGTAGTTCTCACAGGGAAGGGCCCCAGCATTTT.

This chain joins TRBV6-4 and TRBJ1-1, with 7 bases aligning to TRBD1. This CDR3 has 19 amino acids. Germline V lookup: CDR1 MRHNA, CDR2 SNTAGT. V dropped 4 bases and J dropped 2; count of bases not matched to a gene: 19. For the CDR3, the DNA is TGTGCCAGCAGTGGGGCTAAAGTCCACCTTAGACAGGGTAACACTGAAGCTTTCTTT. Translating it yields CASSGAKVHLRQGNTEAFF.

The chain employs TRBV5-1 and TRBJ1-1, with D tentatively TRBD1 (6 bases). The CDR3 has 15 amino acids. Trimming took off 0 bases at V and 8 bases at J, with 17 bases between the two ends. Germline V gene lookup returns CDR1 SGHRS and CDR2 YFSETQ. The CDR3 DNA sequence: TGCGCCAGCAGCTTGGATGGGTTCGCCGACAGGGAAGCTTTCTTT. Its protein is CASSLDGFADREAFF.

This clone was observed once. The chain carries TRBV5-1 and TRBJ2-1, with TRBD2 matching 7 bases. V lost 7 bases and J lost 5; bases outside the gene matches: 9. The germline gives CDR1 SGHRS, CDR2 YFSETQ. The CDR3 consists of 14 residues. The DNA for the CDR3 is TGCGCCAGCGTCGTCGGGGGGATCAACAATGAGCAGTTCTTC. Its translation: CASVVGGINNEQFF. Using reference TRBV5-1 and TRBJ2-1 for the parts outside the CDR3, the full variable domain is KAGVTQTPRYLIKTRGQQVTLSCSPISGHRSVSWYQQTPGQGLQFLFEYFSETQRNKGNFPGRFSGRQFSNSRSEMNVSTLELGDSALYLCASVVGGINNEQFFGPGTRLTVL.

This chain joins TRBV10-1 and TRBJ2-3; 9 nucleotides line up with TRBD2. With 4 bases clipped from V and 6 bases from J, the junction kept 5 bases outside the gene matches. Germline V gene sequence: CDR1 WNHNN, CDR2 SYGVQD (reference sequence). This CDR3 spans 14 amino acids. CDR3 protein: CASSGGTSWDTQYF. The DNA for the CDR3 is TGCGCCAGCAGTGGGGGGACTAGCTGGGATACGCAGTATTTT.

This clone was counted only a few times. The CDR3 DNA reads as TGTGCCAGCAGTCTAAATAGGGGGAGTCAGCCCCAGCATTTT. As protein: CASSLNRGSQPQHF. The chain has TRBV6-5 and TRBJ1-5; D may be TRBD1 (6 bases). The CDR3 totals 14 residues. Germline values: CDR1 MNHEY, CDR2 SVGAGI. V was trimmed by 5 bases and J by 6 bases, leaving 14 bases between them.

The J gene is TRBJ2-5, the V gene TRBV7-9; 8 nucleotides match TRBD1. CDR3 length: 14 residues. The germline CDR1 and CDR2 sequences are SEHNR and FQNEAQ (reference sequence). With 7 bases clipped from V and 1 base from J, the junction kept 5 bases outside the gene matches. CDR3 DNA: TGTGCCAGCACCCTGACAGGGGTCCAAGAGACCCAGTACTTC. Translated, it gives CASTLTGVQETQYF.

This chain links TRBV7-2 with TRBJ2-2; D not resolved. Trimming cost V 1 base and J 6 bases, with 12 bases left between them. The CDR3 loop spans 15 amino acids. The germline gives CDR1 SGHTA, CDR2 FQGNSA. The CDR3 DNA sequence: TGTGCCAGCAGCTTAGTTTTGAGGCGATCCGGGGAGCTGTTTTTT. The encoded protein is CASSLVLRRSGELFF.